This T cell receptor beta chain stems from a study of cytomegalovirus exposure and HLA in healthy donors listed by TCRdb under 2017. Regarding the research as a whole: An earlier analysis of roughly 570 of the donors reported under 300 Gb of sequence data and around 110 million unique TCR beta sequences obtained from 180 million or so T cells. Approximately 310 gigabases of sequencing data and tens of millions of unique TCR sequences were included in an early release covering about 700 HLA-typed donors. On average, 235,054 unique TCR beta nucleotide sequences were sequenced per donor among a few hundred genotyped donors of the cohort, with 15% to 20% of those sequences being non-productive. To decide whether each TCR beta V gene segment behaved as functional or pseudogenic, an earlier analysis of some 570 of the donors relied on high-throughput TCR beta sequencing. Rather than drawing on any new phenotypic data, the later analysis identified candidate immune exposures from TCR beta sequences and the way those sequences occurred across donors. The aim of the study was to test whether cataloging public T cell receptors could identify signatures of past pathogen exposure. Typing coverage differed by locus: A, B, C, DRB1 and DQB1 were typed in about 620-640 donors, DQA1 in 500 to 550, DPA1 in approximately 600, and DPB1 in 400 to 490. To predict cytomegalovirus infection status, the study brought together high-throughput TCR immunosequencing, statistical association of individual TCRs with disease status, and machine learning. A later analysis re-examined previously published TCR beta repertoires from 600 to 700 donors and added high-resolution HLA genotyping to investigate patterns of TCR occurrence. Genome-wide SNP genotypes for about 60% of the 666 donors were used in a later genetic analysis, which treated that subset as a discovery cohort. HLA typing covered class I and class II loci at four-digit resolution. Every repertoire in the discovery cohort had been generated on one and the same sequencing platform. Because of strong linkage in the cohort, roughly 5 DR-DQ haplotypes were treated as single units for association and clustering. Donor age, sex, ethnicity and CMV serostatus were collected together with the repertoire data. Among the approximately 400 genotyped donors, around 81% belonged to the genetic ancestry cluster associated with self-reported Caucasian donors. The study used immunosequencing to profile the T cell repertoires of several hundred subjects and linked those repertoires to cytomegalovirus serostatus. In addition to the first cohort of around 670 subjects, a separate validation cohort of around 110 different subjects was used.

For CDR1 and CDR2, the germline V gene lists SGHRS and YFSETQ. The junction carries 11 bases between V and J, which are trimmed by 3 bases and 0 bases respectively. The CDR3, cysteine through phenylalanine, is 15 amino acids long. CDR3 DNA only is kept here, 45 bases in frame from base 1. On the study overall, not on this receptor specifically: Strong co-occurrence of HLA alleles, especially DR and DQ, made assigning TCR associations to individual alleles difficult. The classifier was reported to diagnose cytomegalovirus status with high specificity and sensitivity in both the original cohort and the validation cohort. Some IMGT-functional V segments, including TRBV6-2 and TRBV6-3, could not be distinguished by the 87-base-pair reads and were therefore excluded. An association between a missense DCLRE1C variant and V-gene and J-gene trimming of TCR beta chains was found in a later genetic analysis and replicated in an independent cohort. An earlier analysis of roughly 570 of the donors showed that most TCR beta V segments appeared in productive rearrangements either about 87% or about 30% of the time, which broadly matched IMGT annotations. The presence/absence analyses assumed that sequencing depth was roughly uniform across donors, and that assumption may not be true. In a later analysis, some 17,000 TCR beta sequences were associated with specific HLA alleles at a false discovery rate of 0.05. It was suggested by the authors that the approach could potentially be generalized to other disease states and immunological phenotypes. In a later analysis, HLA-associated TCR beta chains were found to be more clonally expanded and to have lower generation probabilities than equally common non-associated chains. Only TCR beta chains were sequenced in this cohort, and the absence of alpha or paired-chain data limited detectable features. HLA typing was unavailable for some donors at each locus, so association tests used only the typed subset. According to a later analysis, parvovirus B19, influenza, CMV and Epstein-Barr virus appeared linked to several top co-occurrence clusters. Three of the identified cytomegalovirus-associated TCR beta chains were confirmed in vitro to be specific for cytomegalovirus antigens. Around 16 rarely observed V segments, including chromosome 9 orphons, were excluded from the earlier analysis of several hundred of the donors because counts were too low. The study listed 164 TCR beta chains as associated with cytomegalovirus. Linkage disequilibrium might explain the correlated functional status among segregating V segments, but an unknown experimental factor could not be ruled out. A further reported finding was that TCR beta sequences accurately predicted the HLA-A and HLA-B alleles for most subjects in the first cohort. The only immune exposure information available for the cohort was CMV serostatus. Most CMV-associated TCR beta chains appeared to be HLA-restricted in a later analysis, and the HLA associations seemed to be driven largely by CMV exposure. Most TCR sequences were seen in very few donors, while some public TCRs were found in many individuals. In a later analysis, the rate of TCR association differed among HLA loci, with DRB1 alleles having the most associated TCRs and HLA-C alleles having the fewest. Compared with the 666-donor mean, donors in an Asian-associated ancestry cluster had fewer N-insertions in productive TCRs, according to a later genetic analysis. A group of highly shared sequence variants was considered likely to be a technical artifact of the sequencing pipeline.

The cohort was made up of 500 to 850 healthy bone marrow donors. At the time of sampling, all cohort members were nominally healthy, though unrecorded immune exposures were likely present. The donor was CMV seropositive and was included in the group of 250 to 300 seropositive cohort members. Each donor provided a peripheral blood sample, and peripheral blood mononuclear cells were used for TCR beta sequencing. The Qiagen DNeasy Blood Extraction Kit was used to extract genomic DNA from the blood cell samples. Receptor libraries were prepared by the immunoSEQ multiplex PCR assay. For the multiplex PCR, a mixture combining 60 forward primers for TCR Vbeta segments and 13 reverse primers for TCR Jbeta segments was used. The CDR3 region of rearranged TCR beta genes was amplified from genomic DNA with a multiplex PCR assay. The Illumina HiSeq System was used to sequence the amplified TCR beta libraries as 87-base-pair reads. Under the source paper's analysis protocol: Across the 670 or so repertoires, a later analysis counted 80 million or so unique TCR beta chains, around 11 million of which were shared by at least two donors. A nearest-neighbor algorithm error-corrected the raw reads and collapsed the reads into unique sequences, merging closely related sequences to remove PCR and sequencing errors. V, D and J gene segments were assigned by aligning CDR3 sequences to IMGT reference sequences. For a sequence to be retained, at least a six-nucleotide match to both a V gene segment and a J gene segment was required. Rearrangements were classified as productive when the CDR3 lacked stop codons and remained in frame with V and J, and all other rearrangements were classified as non-productive. Following IMGT convention, CDR3 was defined as the stretch from the second conserved V-encoded cysteine up to the conserved J-encoded phenylalanine. Sequences without an unambiguous match to a single V gene segment were excluded from the earlier analysis of over 500 of the donors. In an earlier analysis of several hundred of the donors, V segments were called functional above 56.7% productive rearrangements and were called segregating when the between-donor standard deviation exceeded 5%. To diagnose cytomegalovirus status from the catalog of TCR beta chain sequences, a statistical classification framework was built. A later analysis assigned V and J genes by comparing TCR nucleotide sequences with IMGT/GENE-DB human TR gene sequences. In a later analysis, CDR3 sequences and most-parsimonious VDJ recombination scenarios were assigned using the TCRdist pipeline. In a later analysis, every TCR beta chain was defined by the combination of its CDR3 amino acid sequence and its V-gene family, and reads without a unique V-gene family were dropped. In a later analysis, approximately 590 highly shared, low-generation-probability nucleotide sequences were removed to address suspected cross-contamination and a sequencing artifact. For each public chain, a later analysis derived a clonal expansion index from normalized ranks of inferred template counts within each repertoire. A later analysis computed generation probabilities with a VDJ recombination model fitted to out-of-frame rearrangements, and checked the results against IGoR. Hypergeometric tests were used in a later analysis to score TCR-TCR, TCR-HLA and TCR-CMV co-occurrence, with a repertoire-size bias correction applied to the TCR pairs. In a later analysis, false discovery rates were estimated by permuting HLA or CMV assignments 20 times. In a later analysis, co-occurring TCRs were grouped with DBSCAN, and TCRdist sequence similarity was added when clustering was performed within HLA-allele-positive subsets. Co-occurrence clustering excluded repertoires with fewer than 30,000 or more than 120,000 public chains, plus five with anomalous nucleotide sharing. Sourced from immuneACCESS, this table was stored by TCRdb with only in-frame sequences that have V and J called. A share of the clones is absent; for the studies checked, an unresolved V gene accounts for under half, and the remainder has no known explanation. V, J and clone size reflect that table, while D and trimming were determined from the DNA. The sample table contains approximately 220,000 clones; only one count was recorded for about four fifths of them. Of the sample, about 6.4% is held by the ten largest clones.

With regard to this clone: Its antigen target is currently unknown. Nothing much larger sits one base from this clone, and base qualities are not available.

The chain employs TRBV5-1 and TRBJ2-3; matching of 7 bases hints at TRBD2 as the D gene. This sequence originates from a middle-aged man in good health and CMV-seropositive. Sequenced input: PBMCs. CDR3 reads: CASSSRGGSTDTQYF. DNA sequence: TGCGCCAGCAGCTCGAGGGGGGGGAGCACAGATACGCAGTATTTT.